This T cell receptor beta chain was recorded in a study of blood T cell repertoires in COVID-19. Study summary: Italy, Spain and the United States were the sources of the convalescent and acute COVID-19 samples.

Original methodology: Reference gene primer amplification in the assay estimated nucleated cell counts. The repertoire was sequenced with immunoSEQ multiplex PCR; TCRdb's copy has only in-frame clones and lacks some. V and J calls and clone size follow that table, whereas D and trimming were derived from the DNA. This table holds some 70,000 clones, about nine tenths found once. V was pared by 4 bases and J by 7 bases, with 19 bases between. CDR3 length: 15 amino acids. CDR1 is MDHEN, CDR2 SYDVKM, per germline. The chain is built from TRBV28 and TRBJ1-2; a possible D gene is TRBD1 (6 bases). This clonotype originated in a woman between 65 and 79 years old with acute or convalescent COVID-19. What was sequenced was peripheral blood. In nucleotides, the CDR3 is TGTGCCAGCAGTTCTAAAATACTAGGGGGTCGTGGCTACACCTTC. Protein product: CASSSKILGGRGYTF.